Sequencing of this T cell receptor beta chain was carried out in a study of early T cells in non-severe SARS-CoV-2 infection. Study-wide context: Unsorted whole blood bulk RNA was sequenced, with unpaired chains. Study-wide results and limits: Using VDJdb, the matching emphasized anti-spike CD8 responses while missing private and CD4 specificities.

Germline CDR1 reads SSHAT; CDR2 reads FNYEAQ (reference sequence). Between the trimmed V and J ends, which lost 2 bases and 6 bases, there was a span of 2 bases. The CDR3 consists of 11 residues. The TCR library protocol attached unique molecular identifiers to the individual cDNA molecules. One entry per CDR3 protein, called by TCRdb with MiXCR from the 5' RACE reads. Of approximately 64,000 distinct CDR3 sequences in the sample, 20% to 25% were seen once. Details on this clonotype: Its specificity is not known.

This clonotype was sampled from an adult who was a healthcare worker with PCR-confirmed SARS-CoV-2 infection or an uninfected control (not recorded which). V is TRBV7-7 and J is TRBJ1-5, with unresolved D. The sequencing here drew on whole blood, taken at baseline. CDR3 sequence: CASSLPQPQHF. The CDR3 coding sequence is TGTGCCAGCAGCTTACCTCAGCCCCAGCATTTT.